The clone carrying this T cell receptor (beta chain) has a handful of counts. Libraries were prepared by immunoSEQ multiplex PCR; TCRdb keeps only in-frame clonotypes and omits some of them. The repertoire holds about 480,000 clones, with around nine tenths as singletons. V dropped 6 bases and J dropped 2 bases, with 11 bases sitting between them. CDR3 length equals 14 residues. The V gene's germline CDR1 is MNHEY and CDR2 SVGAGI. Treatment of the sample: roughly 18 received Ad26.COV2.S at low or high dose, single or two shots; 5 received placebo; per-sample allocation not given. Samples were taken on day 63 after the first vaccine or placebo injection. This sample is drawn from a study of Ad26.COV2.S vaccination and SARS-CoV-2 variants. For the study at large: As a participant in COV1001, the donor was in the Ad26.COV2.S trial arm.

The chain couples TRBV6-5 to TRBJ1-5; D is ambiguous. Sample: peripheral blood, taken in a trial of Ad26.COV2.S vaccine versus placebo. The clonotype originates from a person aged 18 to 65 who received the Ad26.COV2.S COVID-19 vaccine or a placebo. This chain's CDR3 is CASSRGIGNQPQHF. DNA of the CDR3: TGTGCCAGCAGCCGGGGAATTGGCAATCAGCCCCAGCATTTT.